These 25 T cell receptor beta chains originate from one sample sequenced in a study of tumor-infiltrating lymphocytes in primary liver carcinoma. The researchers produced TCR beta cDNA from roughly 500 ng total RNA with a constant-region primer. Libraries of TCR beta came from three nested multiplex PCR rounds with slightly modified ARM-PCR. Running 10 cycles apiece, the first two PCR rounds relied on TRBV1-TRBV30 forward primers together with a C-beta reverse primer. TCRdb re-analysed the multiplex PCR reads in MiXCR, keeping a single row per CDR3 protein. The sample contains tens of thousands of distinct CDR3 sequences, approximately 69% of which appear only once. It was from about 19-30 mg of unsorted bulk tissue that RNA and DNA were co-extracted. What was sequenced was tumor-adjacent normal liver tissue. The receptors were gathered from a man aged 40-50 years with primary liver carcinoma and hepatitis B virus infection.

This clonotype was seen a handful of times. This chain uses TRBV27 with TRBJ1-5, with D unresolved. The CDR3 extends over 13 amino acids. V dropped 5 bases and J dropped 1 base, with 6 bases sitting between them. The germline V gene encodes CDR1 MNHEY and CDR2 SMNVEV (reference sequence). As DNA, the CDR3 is TGTGCCAGCAGTCCAACCAGCAATCAGCCCCAGCATTTT. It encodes CASSPTSNQPQHF.

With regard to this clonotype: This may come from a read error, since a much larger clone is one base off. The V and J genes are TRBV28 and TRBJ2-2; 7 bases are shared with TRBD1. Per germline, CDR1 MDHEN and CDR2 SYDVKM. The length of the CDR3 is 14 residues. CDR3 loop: CASSHQTGSGELLF. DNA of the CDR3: TGTGCCAGCAGTCATCAGACAGGGTCCGGGGAGCTGTTATTT.

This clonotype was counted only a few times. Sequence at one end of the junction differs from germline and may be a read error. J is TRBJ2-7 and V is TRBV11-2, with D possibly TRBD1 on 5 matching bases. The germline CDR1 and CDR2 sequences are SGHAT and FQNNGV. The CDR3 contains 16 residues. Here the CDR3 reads CVSSLDRGQGAYEQYF. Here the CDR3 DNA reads TGTGTCAGCAGCTTAGATCGCGGACAAGGGGCCTACGAGCAGTACTTC.

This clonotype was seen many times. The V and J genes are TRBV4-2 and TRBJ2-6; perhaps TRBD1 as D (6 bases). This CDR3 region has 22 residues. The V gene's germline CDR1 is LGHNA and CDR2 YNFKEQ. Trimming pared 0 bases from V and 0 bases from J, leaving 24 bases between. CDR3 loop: CASSQDFISDRRLSSGANVLTF. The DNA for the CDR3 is TGTGCCAGCAGCCAAGATTTTATATCAGACAGGCGCCTGAGCTCTGGGGCCAACGTCCTGACTTTC.

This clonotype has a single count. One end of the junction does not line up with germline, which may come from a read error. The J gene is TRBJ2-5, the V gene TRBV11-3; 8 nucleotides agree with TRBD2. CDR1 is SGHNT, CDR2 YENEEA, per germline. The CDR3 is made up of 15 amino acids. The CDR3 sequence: CASSYGSGGQETKYF. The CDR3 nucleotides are TGTGCCAGCAGCTATGGGAGCGGGGGCCAAGAGACCAAGTACTTC.

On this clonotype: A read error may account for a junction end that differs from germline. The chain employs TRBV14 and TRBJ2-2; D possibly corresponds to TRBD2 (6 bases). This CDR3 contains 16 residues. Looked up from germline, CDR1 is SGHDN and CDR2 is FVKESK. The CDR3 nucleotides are TGTGACAGCAGCCACAGAAGGACGGGACTCACCGGGGGGCTGTTTTTT. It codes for CDSSHRRTGLTGGLFF.

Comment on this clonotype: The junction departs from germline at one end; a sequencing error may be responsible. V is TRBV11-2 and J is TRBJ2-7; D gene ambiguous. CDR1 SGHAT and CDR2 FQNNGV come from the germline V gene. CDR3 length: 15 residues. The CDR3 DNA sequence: TGTGCCTGCAGCACCACAGATTTTAGCTCCTACGAGCACTACTTC. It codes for CACSTTDFSSYEHYF.

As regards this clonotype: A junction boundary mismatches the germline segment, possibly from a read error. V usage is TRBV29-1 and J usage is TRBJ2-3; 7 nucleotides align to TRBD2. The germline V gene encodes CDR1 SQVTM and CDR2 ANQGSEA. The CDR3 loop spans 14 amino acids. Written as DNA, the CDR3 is TGCAGCGGCTCTGGCGGGAGAGGCAAAGATACGGAGTATTTC. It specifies CSGSGGRGKDTEYF.

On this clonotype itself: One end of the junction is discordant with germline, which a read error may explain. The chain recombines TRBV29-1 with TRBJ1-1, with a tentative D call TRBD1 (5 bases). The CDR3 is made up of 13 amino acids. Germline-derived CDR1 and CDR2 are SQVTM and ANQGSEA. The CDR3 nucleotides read TGCACCGTCAGAGGGTGGGACTACACTGAAGCTTTCTTC. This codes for CTVRGWDYTEAFF.

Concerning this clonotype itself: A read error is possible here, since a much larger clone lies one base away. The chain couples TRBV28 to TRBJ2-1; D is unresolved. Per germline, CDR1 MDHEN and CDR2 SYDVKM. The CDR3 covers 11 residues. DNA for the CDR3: TGTGCCGGCAGTCTGAACAATGAGCAGTTCTTC. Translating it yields CAGSLNNEQFF.

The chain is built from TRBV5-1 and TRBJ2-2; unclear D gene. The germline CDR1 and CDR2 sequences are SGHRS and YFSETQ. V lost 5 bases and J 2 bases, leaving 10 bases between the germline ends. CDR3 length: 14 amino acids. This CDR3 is CASRVGSNTGELFF. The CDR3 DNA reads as TGCGCCAGCAGGGTGGGCAGTAACACCGGGGAGCTGTTTTTT.

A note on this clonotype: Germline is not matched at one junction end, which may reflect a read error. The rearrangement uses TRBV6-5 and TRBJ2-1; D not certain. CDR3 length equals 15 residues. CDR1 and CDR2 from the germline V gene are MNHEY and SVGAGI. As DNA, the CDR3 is TGTGCCAGCAGTTACGGAAGCAACTTCAACAATGTGCAGTTCTTC. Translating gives CASSYGSNFNNVQFF.

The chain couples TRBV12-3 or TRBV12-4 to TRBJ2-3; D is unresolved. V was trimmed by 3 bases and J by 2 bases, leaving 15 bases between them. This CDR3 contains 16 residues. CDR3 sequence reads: CASSFMAGTFTDTQYF. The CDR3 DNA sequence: TGTGCCAGCAGTTTCATGGCCGGAACCTTCACAGATACGCAGTATTTT.

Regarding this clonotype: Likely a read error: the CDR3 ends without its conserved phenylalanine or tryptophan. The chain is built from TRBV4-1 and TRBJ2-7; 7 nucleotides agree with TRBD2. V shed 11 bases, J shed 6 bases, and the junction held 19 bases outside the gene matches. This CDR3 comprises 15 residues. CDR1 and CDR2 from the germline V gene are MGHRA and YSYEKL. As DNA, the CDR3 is TGCGCCGGCAACCAAGATACGGGAGGAGGGTTCGAGCAGTACTTG. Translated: CAGNQDTGGGFEQYL.

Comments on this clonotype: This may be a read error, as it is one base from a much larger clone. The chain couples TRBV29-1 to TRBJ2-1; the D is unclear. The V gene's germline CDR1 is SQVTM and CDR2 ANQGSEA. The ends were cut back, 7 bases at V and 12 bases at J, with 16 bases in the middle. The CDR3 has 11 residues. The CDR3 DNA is TGCAGCGCGGGTGGGTATATTGCGCAGTTCTTC. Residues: CSAGGYIAQFF.

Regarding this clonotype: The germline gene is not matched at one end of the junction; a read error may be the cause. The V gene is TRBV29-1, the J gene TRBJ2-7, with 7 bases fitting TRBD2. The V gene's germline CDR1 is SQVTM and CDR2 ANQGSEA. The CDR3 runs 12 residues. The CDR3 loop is CKVRQGGNEQYF. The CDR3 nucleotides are TGCAAAGTTCGTCAGGGAGGGAACGAGCAGTATTTC.

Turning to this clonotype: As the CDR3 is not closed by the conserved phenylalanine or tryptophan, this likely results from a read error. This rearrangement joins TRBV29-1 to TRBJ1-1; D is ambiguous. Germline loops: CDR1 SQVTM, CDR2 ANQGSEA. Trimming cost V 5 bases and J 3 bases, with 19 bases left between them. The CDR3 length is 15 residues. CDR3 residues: CSVRAGWGMYTEAFL. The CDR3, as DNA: TGCAGCGTTCGGGCGGGGTGGGGAATGTACACTGAAGCTTTCCTT.

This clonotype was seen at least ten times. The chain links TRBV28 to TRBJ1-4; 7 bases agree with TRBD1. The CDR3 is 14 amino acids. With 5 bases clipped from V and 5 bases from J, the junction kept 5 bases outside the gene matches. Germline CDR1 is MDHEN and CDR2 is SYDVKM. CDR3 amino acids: CASSIQGRNEKLFF. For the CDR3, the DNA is TGTGCCAGCAGTATACAGGGGCGAAATGAAAAACTGTTTTTT.

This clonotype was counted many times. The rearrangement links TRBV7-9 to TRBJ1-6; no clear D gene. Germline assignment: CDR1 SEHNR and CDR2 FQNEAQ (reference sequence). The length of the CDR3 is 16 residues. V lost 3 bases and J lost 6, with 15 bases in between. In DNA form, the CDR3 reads TGTGCCAGCAGCTTCGGTCAGCCGCCGGGTAATTCACCCCTCCACTTT. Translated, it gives CASSFGQPPGNSPLHF.

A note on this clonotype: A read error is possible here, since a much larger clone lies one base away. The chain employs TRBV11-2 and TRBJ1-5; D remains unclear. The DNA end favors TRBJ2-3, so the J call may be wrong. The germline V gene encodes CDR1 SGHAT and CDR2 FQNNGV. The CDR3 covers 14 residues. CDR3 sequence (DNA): TGTGCCAGCAGTCGCAGGTCAAAAAATCAGCCCCAGTATTTT. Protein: CASSRRSKNQPQYF.

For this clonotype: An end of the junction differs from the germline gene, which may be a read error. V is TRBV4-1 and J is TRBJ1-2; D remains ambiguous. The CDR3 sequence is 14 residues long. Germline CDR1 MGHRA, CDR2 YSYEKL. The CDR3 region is CTSSQEGARYGYTF. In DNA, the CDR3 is TGCACCAGCAGCCAAGAAGGAGCCCGCTATGGCTACACCTTC.

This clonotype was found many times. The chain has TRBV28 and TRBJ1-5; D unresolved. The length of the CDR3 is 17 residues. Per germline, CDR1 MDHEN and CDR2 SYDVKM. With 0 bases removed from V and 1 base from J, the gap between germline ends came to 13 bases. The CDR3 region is CASSLWSGGTSNQPQHF. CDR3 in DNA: TGTGCCAGCAGTTTATGGAGCGGAGGAACGAGCAATCAGCCCCAGCATTTT.

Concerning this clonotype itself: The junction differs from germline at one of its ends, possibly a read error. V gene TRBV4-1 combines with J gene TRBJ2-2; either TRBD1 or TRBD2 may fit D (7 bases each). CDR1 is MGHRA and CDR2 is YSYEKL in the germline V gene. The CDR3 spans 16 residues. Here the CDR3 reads CASSLGGTENTGELFF. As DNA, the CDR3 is TGCGCCAGCAGCCTGGGAGGGACAGAGAACACCGGGGAGTTGTTTTTT.

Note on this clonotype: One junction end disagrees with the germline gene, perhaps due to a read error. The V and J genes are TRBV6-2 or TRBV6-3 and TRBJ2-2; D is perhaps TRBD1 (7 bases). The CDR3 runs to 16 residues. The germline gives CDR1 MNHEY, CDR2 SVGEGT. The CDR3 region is CDSSYLSRGASRELFF. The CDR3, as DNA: TGTGACAGCAGTTATTTGAGCAGGGGGGCATCCCGGGAGCTGTTTTTT.

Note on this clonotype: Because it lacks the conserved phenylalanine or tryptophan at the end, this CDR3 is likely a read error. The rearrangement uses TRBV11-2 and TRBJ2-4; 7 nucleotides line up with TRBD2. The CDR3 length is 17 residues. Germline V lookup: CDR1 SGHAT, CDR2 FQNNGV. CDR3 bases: TGTGCCGGCAGCTTAATCCAAGGCGGGAGCCGAGGAAACATTCAGTACTCC. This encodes CAGSLIQGGSRGNIQYS.